This T cell receptor (beta chain) was captured in a study of T cell responses to AZD1222 COVID-19 vaccine. A note on this clone: The target antigen is unknown.

The data were produced by immunoSEQ multiplex PCR, yet TCRdb's version contains in-frame clones alone and is incomplete. The sample lists 95,000 to 100,000 clones, roughly 86% seen once, with under 1.5% in the top ten. Trimming removed 0 bases at V and 5 bases at J, with 13 bases between. Germline V gene data show CDR1 as SGHTA and CDR2 as FQGNSA. The CDR3 covers 15 residues. Overall study results and limits: Increased Spike-specific TCR breadth and depth were observed after two AZD1222 doses. Regions 160-218 and 743-854 dominated among vaccine-associated CD4 TCRs spanning spike. Only 5 or 6 individuals given AZD1222 were seropositive at baseline.

The chain has TRBV7-2 and TRBJ1-1; D is unresolved. The receptor's source is an adult in good health. The sequenced sample was peripheral blood, obtained on day 0 of AZD1222 vaccination. CDR3 nucleotide sequence: TGTGCCAGCAGCTTAGCGCGGGTCCAATCTACTGAAGCTTTCTTT. Encoded protein: CASSLARVQSTEAFF.